The T cell receptor (beta chain) under discussion was sequenced for a study of T cells after yellow fever vaccination. Across the study: Those fractions that held only low numbers of cells were prepared using the SMART-Seq v4 Ultra Low Input RNA kit.

Using its own MiXCR run on the 5' RACE reads, TCRdb lists one record per CDR3 protein. The top ten clones hold roughly a sixth of a sample with about 330,000 distinct CDR3 sequences, around 7.3% of them seen once. The CDR3 consists of 14 residues. Germline CDR1 and CDR2: SGHRS and YFSETQ. Remarks on this clonotype: Its specificity is unknown. At one end the junction does not follow the germline gene, possibly because of a read error.

Study-wide points: Secondary responses were weaker yet peaked faster, day 5 versus 15. Post-booster samples contained most primary-vaccination clones (about 96% CD4, about 85% CD8). Abundant bulk-population clonotypes could contaminate the FACS-sorted repertoires.

The receptor was isolated from a man younger than 35 who received the YFV17D yellow fever vaccine. The chain links TRBV5-1 to TRBJ1-5; 8 bases agree with TRBD1. This specimen was PBMCs, taken around 45 days after the first yellow fever vaccination. The CDR3 here is CASSLEQGGKPLHF. For the CDR3, the DNA is TGCGCCAGCAGCTTGGAACAGGGGGGGAAGCCCCTGCATTTT.